This T cell receptor beta chain was observed in a study of T cell changes during pregnancy in multiple sclerosis. Repertoires were generated with immunoSEQ multiplex PCR, while TCRdb's copy carries only in-frame clones and drops some. The sample lists roughly 60,000 clones; about 91% were seen once. The V end was cut by 4 bases, the J end by 7 bases, with 13 bases between. Germline CDR1 LGHNA, CDR2 YNFKEQ. The CDR3 totals 13 residues. This clone was counted a few times. J is TRBJ1-1 and V is TRBV4-2; D uncertain. The sequence came from a female donor with multiple sclerosis, enrolled in a pregnancy study. The sample was peripheral blood, taken before pregnancy. The CDR3 nucleotides are TGTGCCAGCAGCCCACGCTCCGGGGATGAAGCTTTCTTT. Translated: CASSPRSGDEAFF.